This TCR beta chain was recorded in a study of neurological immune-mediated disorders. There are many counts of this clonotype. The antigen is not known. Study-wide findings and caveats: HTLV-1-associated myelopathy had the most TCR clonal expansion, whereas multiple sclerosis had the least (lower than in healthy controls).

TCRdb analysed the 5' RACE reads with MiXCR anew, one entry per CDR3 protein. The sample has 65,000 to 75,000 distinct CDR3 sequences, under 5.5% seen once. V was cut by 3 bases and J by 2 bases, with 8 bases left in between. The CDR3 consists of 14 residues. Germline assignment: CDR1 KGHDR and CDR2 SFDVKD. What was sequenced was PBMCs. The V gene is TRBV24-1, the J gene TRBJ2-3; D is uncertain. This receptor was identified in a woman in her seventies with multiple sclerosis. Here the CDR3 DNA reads TGTGCCACCAGTGATGTTCGAGACACAGATACGCAGTATTTT. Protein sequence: CATSDVRDTDTQYF.